What follows is one TCR beta chain and its context. The CDR3 regions of TCR beta were amplified from RNA transcripts. In the first-round RT-PCR of the TCR CDR3, the HTBI primer set was used. Via MiXCR, TCRdb re-called the multiplex PCR reads, giving one row per CDR3 protein. The profile shows about 59,000 distinct CDR3 sequences, approximately 53% of them singletons. Trimming removed 3 bases from V and 6 bases from J, with 11 bases in between. The CDR3 contains 13 residues. The germline CDR1 and CDR2 sequences are WSHSY and SAAADI. The source of the sample is a study of T cells in Graves' hyperthyroidism and ophthalmopathy.

V gene TRBV10-2 combines with J gene TRBJ1-2, with D tentatively TRBD1 (6 bases). The TCR sequence derives from a woman aged 60-75 years with Graves' ophthalmopathy. The sequencing input was blood. The DNA for the CDR3 is TGCGCCAGCAGTGAAGGAGGGGGTCATGGCTACACCTTC. Encoded protein: CASSEGGGHGYTF.